These 26 T cell receptor beta chains were all obtained from the same sample, sequenced in a study of cytomegalovirus exposure and HLA in healthy donors (dated by TCRdb to 2017 to 2019). The library was obtained by the immunoSEQ multiplex PCR assay. A mixture of 60 forward primers for TCR Vbeta segments and 13 reverse primers for TCR Jbeta segments was used in the multiplex PCR. Sourced from immuneACCESS, this table was stored by TCRdb with only in-frame sequences that have V and J called. A share of the clones is absent; for the studies checked, an unresolved V gene accounts for under half, and the remainder has no known explanation. The sample has roughly 100,000 clones on record, roughly 70% of them singletons. Of the sample, 11% is held by the ten largest clones. The sample consisted of PBMCs. These receptors originate from a man aged 40-55 years in good health and CMV-seropositive.

This clone has just a few counts. The chain couples TRBV5-6 to TRBJ2-5; 9 positions agree with TRBD2. CDR1 and CDR2 (germline): SGHDT, YYEEEE. The J segment lost 7 bases and the V segment lost 0 bases, leaving 1 base of the junction unmatched. This CDR3 is built from 13 residues. This chain's CDR3 is CASSLERGVTQYF. DNA of the CDR3: TGTGCCAGCAGCTTGGAGCGGGGGGTGACCCAGTACTTC.

V is TRBV14 and J is TRBJ1-1, with D maybe TRBD1 (5 bases). V lost 2 bases to trimming and J lost 0 bases, with 13 bases between them. Germline V gene lookup returns CDR1 SGHDN and CDR2 FVKESK. The CDR3 totals 16 residues. DNA for the CDR3: TGTGCCAGCAGCCAATCCGCGGGACCTTTGAACACTGAAGCTTTCTTT. Translating it yields CASSQSAGPLNTEAFF. The full variable domain, its missing parts supplied by reference TRBV14 and TRBJ1-1, is EAGVTQFPSHSVIEKGQTVTLRCDPISGHDNLYWYRRVMGKEIKFLLHFVKESKQDESGMPNNRFLAERTGGTYSTLKVQPAELEDSGVYFCASSQSAGPLNTEAFFGQGTRLTVV.

Written as DNA, the CDR3 is TGTGCCAGCACACGCGGGAGGGGGAACGAGCAGTACGTC. Amino acid sequence: CASTRGRGNEQYV. This sequence joins TRBV2 and TRBJ2-7, with 9 bases matching TRBD2. V trimming: 7 bases; J trimming: 5 bases; junction bases outside the gene matches: 6. Germline CDR1 reads SNHLY; CDR2 reads FYNNEI. The length of the CDR3 is 13 residues.

The rearrangement links TRBV29-1 to TRBJ2-7; 11 bases agree with TRBD2. The CDR3 is 12 amino acids. CDR1 SQVTM and CDR2 ANQGSEA come from the germline V gene. V lost 7 bases and J lost 3; bases outside the gene matches: 2. DNA of the CDR3: TGCAGCGCTGGGACTAGCGGCTACGAGCAGTACTTC. Encoded protein: CSAGTSGYEQYF.

The J gene is TRBJ2-1, the V gene TRBV7-3; 16 bases fit TRBD2. Germline-derived CDR1 and CDR2 are SGHTA and FQGTGA. Germline trimming cut 3 bases from V and 4 bases from J; bases unmatched to any gene: 12. This CDR3 spans 20 amino acids. The CDR3 DNA is TGTGCCAGCAGCTTGCAGGGGGGACTAGCGGGAGGGGCTGCTTACAATGAGCAGTTCTTC. Translation gives CASSLQGGLAGGAAYNEQFF.

This rearrangement joins TRBV28 to TRBJ1-5; D call uncertain. The V gene's germline CDR1 is MDHEN and CDR2 SYDVKM. The CDR3 is 17 amino acids. The V end was cut by 8 bases, the J end by 0 bases, with 20 bases between. The CDR3 DNA reads TGTGCCAGCGTGAACGGGGAGGACCCGTATAGCAATCAGCCCCAGCATTTT. This sequence encodes CASVNGEDPYSNQPQHF. The variable domain in full, with the rest retrieved from reference TRBV28 and TRBJ1-5, is DVKVTQSSRYLVKRTGEKVFLECVQDMDHENMFWYRQDPGLGLRLIYFSYDVKMKEKGDIPEGYSVSREKKERFSLILESASTNQTSMYLCASVNGEDPYSNQPQHFGDGTRLSIL.

The chain carries TRBV7-6 and TRBJ2-5; TRBD2 aligns across 16 bases. This CDR3 has 16 amino acids. Trimming at V came to 5 bases and at J to 6 bases, leaving 6 bases not matched to a gene. In germline, CDR1 is SGHVS, CDR2 FNYEAQ. The CDR3 sequence: CASSPGTSGGGKTQYF. CDR3 DNA sequence: TGTGCCAGCAGCCCCGGGACTAGCGGGGGGGGAAAGACCCAGTACTTC.

This clone was found once. This sequence joins TRBV6-1 and TRBJ2-5; D is perhaps TRBD2 (5 bases). The DNA end favors TRBJ2-7, so the J call may be wrong. CDR1 and CDR2 from the germline V gene are MNHNS and SASEGT. The CDR3 contains 10 residues. This chain's CDR3 is CASGSDEQYF. The CDR3 nucleotides are TGTGCCAGCGGGAGCGACGAGCAGTACTTC.

This clone was detected only a few times. J is TRBJ2-1 and V is TRBV7-3; 9 bases map to TRBD1. Trimming took 2 bases from V and 7 from J; bases not matched to a gene: 9. Germline CDR1 SGHTA, CDR2 FQGTGA. The CDR3 is made up of 16 amino acids. The CDR3, as DNA: TGTGCCAGCAGCTTATGGGCACAGGGGGCGGGAAATGAGCAGTTCTTC. It encodes CASSLWAQGAGNEQFF.

The chain is built from TRBV28 and TRBJ2-7; 9 bases line up with TRBD1. Looked up from germline, CDR1 is MDHEN and CDR2 is SYDVKM. The CDR3 has 16 residues. The trim removed 4 bases at V and 1 base at J, leaving 8 bases unmatched. In DNA, the CDR3 is TGTGCCAGCAGTTCTCCCGGGGACAGGGAGTCCTACGAGCAGTACTTC. The encoded protein is CASSSPGDRESYEQYF.

The chain uses TRBV28 and TRBJ2-3; D may be TRBD1 (7 bases). V gave up 5 bases and J gave up 5 bases, with 26 bases separating them. The CDR3 consists of 18 residues. The germline V gene encodes CDR1 MDHEN and CDR2 SYDVKM. CDR3 sequence (DNA): TGTGCCAGCAGTCTTGACAGGGTGCGGACTGGAGGGGTAGATACGCAGTATTTT. Translated, it gives CASSLDRVRTGGVDTQYF.

This clone was observed a single time. The chain links TRBV28 to TRBJ2-1; D may be TRBD1 (6 bases). Trimming took off 6 bases at V and 1 base at J, with 16 bases between the two ends. Germline assignment: CDR1 MDHEN and CDR2 SYDVKM. The CDR3 has 16 amino acids. The CDR3 is CASSSYRVWSYNEQFF. CDR3 bases: TGTGCCAGCAGCAGTTACAGGGTCTGGTCCTACAATGAGCAGTTCTTC.

The chain joins TRBV7-9 to TRBJ1-2; a possible D gene is TRBD1 (5 bases). The CDR3 extends over 15 amino acids. Germline-derived CDR1 and CDR2 are SEHNR and FQNEAQ (reference sequence). Trimming removed 2 bases at V and 0 bases at J, with 10 bases between. CDR3 in amino acids: CASSLSGETNYGYTF. The CDR3 DNA reads TGTGCCAGCAGCTTATCGGGGGAAACTAACTATGGCTACACCTTC.

This clone has a handful of counts. This rearrangement joins TRBV28 to TRBJ2-1, with 9 positions matching TRBD2. The CDR3 totals 15 residues. Germline values: CDR1 MDHEN, CDR2 SYDVKM. J was trimmed by 0 bases and V by 5 bases; bases with no gene match: 2. CDR3 in DNA: TGTGCCAGCAGTGATAGCGGGGGCTCCTACAATGAGCAGTTCTTC. Translating it yields CASSDSGGSYNEQFF.

V gene TRBV5-1 combines with J gene TRBJ2-3; tentative D call: TRBD1 (5 bases). Per the germline V gene, CDR1 is SGHRS and CDR2 is YFSETQ. This CDR3 spans 12 amino acids. Trimming removed 0 bases from V and 6 bases from J, with 5 bases in between. Written as DNA, the CDR3 is TGCGCCAGCAGCTTGGAGGGGGATACGCAGTATTTT. Protein sequence: CASSLEGDTQYF.

The chain employs TRBV5-4 and TRBJ2-5, with 7 nucleotides matching TRBD1. From germline, CDR1 is SGHNT and CDR2 YYREEE (reference sequence). The CDR3 has 14 amino acids. Trimming at V came to 2 bases and at J to 5 bases, leaving 6 bases not matched to a gene. The CDR3 DNA sequence: TGTGCCAGCAGCTTACAGGGGAGTGGGGAGACCCAGTACTTC. This sequence encodes CASSLQGSGETQYF.

The chain joins TRBV7-3 to TRBJ2-1, with 7 bases that match TRBD2. This CDR3 is 15 amino acids long. With V trimmed by 8 bases and J by 5 bases, 12 bases remained unmatched. Germline loops: CDR1 SGHTA, CDR2 FQGTGA. CDR3 sequence reads: CASEPSGKGNNEQFF. The DNA of the CDR3 is TGTGCCAGCGAACCTAGCGGTAAGGGGAACAATGAGCAGTTCTTC.

The chain recombines TRBV5-1 with TRBJ1-1; D may be TRBD1 (6 bases). CDR3 length equals 15 residues. Per the germline V gene, CDR1 is SGHRS and CDR2 is YFSETQ. The germline V and J ends were trimmed by 0 bases and 1 base, with 10 bases remaining between them. The CDR3 DNA follows: TGCGCCAGCAGCTTGGTCCAGGGGCCGAACACTGAAGCTTTCTTT. Its protein is CASSLVQGPNTEAFF.

The chain carries TRBV9 and TRBJ1-2; tentative D call: TRBD1 (5 bases). Germline lookup yields CDR1 SGDLS and CDR2 YYNGEE. V gave up 0 bases and J gave up 6 bases, with 9 bases separating them. This CDR3 contains 13 residues. The CDR3 DNA reads as TGTGCCAGCAGCGTAGGCAGGGTAGATGGCTACACCTTC. Translated: CASSVGRVDGYTF.

This chain joins TRBV5-1 and TRBJ2-2, with a weak D call TRBD2 (6 bases). The CDR3 totals 15 residues. From germline, CDR1 is SGHRS and CDR2 YFSETQ. The V end was cut by 2 bases, the J end by 4 bases, with 12 bases between. CDR3 bases: TGCGCCAGCAGCTTCACAGGAGGGAGCACCGGGGAGCTGTTTTTT. The encoded protein is CASSFTGGSTGELFF.

The chain links TRBV10-3 to TRBJ1-3; 12 bases line up with TRBD1. Germline V gene data show CDR1 as ENHRY and CDR2 as SYGVKD. The CDR3 extends over 16 amino acids. After removal of 0 bases from V and 8 bases from J, the junction contained 5 bases not matched to a gene. Here the CDR3 reads CAISESTGQGADTIYF. As DNA, the CDR3 is TGTGCCATCAGTGAGTCCACGGGACAGGGGGCGGACACCATATATTTT.

J is TRBJ2-5 and V is TRBV5-4, with 10 nucleotides matching TRBD1. Losses at the gene ends were 2 bases for V and 5 bases for J; bases not matched to a gene: 9. Germline assignment: CDR1 SGHNT and CDR2 YYREEE (reference sequence). This CDR3 contains 16 residues. The CDR3 DNA follows: TGTGCCAGCAGCTTTCCCGGGACAGGGGTGGAGGAGACCCAGTACTTC. It encodes CASSFPGTGVEETQYF.

The CDR3 is CASSDTNRGRVSDEQFF. CDR3 DNA: TGTGCCAGCAGCGACACAAACAGGGGGCGCGTCAGCGATGAGCAGTTCTTC. The genes are TRBV5-4 and TRBJ2-1; 9 positions match TRBD1. The germline V gene encodes CDR1 SGHNT and CDR2 YYREEE (reference sequence). Trimming removed 4 bases from V and 8 bases from J; junction bases left unmatched: 16. The CDR3 covers 17 residues.

The chain is built from TRBV6-1 and TRBJ2-5, with TRBD2 identical over 10 bases. Unmatched junction bases numbered 8, after V lost 11 bases and J lost 2 bases. This CDR3 has 14 residues. CDR1 and CDR2 from the germline V gene are MNHNS and SASEGT. The CDR3 reads CAGRLAGVQETQYF. CDR3 coding DNA: TGTGCCGGCCGACTAGCGGGTGTACAAGAGACCCAGTACTTC.

The chain links TRBV4-3 to TRBJ2-3; maybe TRBD1 (6 bases). Germline-derived CDR1 and CDR2 are LGHNA and YSLEER. The CDR3 spans 17 residues. V lost 0 bases and J lost 5, with 18 bases in between. CDR3 in amino acids: CASSQEGPGVGGDTQYF. For the CDR3, the DNA is TGCGCCAGCAGCCAAGAGGGACCAGGGGTCGGTGGAGATACGCAGTATTTT.

The chain is built from TRBV6-1 and TRBJ1-1, with 7 bases aligning to TRBD1. The J segment lost 6 bases and the V segment lost 6 bases, leaving 10 bases of the junction unmatched. The germline V gene encodes CDR1 MNHNS and CDR2 SASEGT. This CDR3 region has 14 residues. Written as DNA, the CDR3 is TGTGCCAGCAGCGTACAGGGGTTTAGCTCTGAAGCTTTCTTT. Protein product: CASSVQGFSSEAFF.